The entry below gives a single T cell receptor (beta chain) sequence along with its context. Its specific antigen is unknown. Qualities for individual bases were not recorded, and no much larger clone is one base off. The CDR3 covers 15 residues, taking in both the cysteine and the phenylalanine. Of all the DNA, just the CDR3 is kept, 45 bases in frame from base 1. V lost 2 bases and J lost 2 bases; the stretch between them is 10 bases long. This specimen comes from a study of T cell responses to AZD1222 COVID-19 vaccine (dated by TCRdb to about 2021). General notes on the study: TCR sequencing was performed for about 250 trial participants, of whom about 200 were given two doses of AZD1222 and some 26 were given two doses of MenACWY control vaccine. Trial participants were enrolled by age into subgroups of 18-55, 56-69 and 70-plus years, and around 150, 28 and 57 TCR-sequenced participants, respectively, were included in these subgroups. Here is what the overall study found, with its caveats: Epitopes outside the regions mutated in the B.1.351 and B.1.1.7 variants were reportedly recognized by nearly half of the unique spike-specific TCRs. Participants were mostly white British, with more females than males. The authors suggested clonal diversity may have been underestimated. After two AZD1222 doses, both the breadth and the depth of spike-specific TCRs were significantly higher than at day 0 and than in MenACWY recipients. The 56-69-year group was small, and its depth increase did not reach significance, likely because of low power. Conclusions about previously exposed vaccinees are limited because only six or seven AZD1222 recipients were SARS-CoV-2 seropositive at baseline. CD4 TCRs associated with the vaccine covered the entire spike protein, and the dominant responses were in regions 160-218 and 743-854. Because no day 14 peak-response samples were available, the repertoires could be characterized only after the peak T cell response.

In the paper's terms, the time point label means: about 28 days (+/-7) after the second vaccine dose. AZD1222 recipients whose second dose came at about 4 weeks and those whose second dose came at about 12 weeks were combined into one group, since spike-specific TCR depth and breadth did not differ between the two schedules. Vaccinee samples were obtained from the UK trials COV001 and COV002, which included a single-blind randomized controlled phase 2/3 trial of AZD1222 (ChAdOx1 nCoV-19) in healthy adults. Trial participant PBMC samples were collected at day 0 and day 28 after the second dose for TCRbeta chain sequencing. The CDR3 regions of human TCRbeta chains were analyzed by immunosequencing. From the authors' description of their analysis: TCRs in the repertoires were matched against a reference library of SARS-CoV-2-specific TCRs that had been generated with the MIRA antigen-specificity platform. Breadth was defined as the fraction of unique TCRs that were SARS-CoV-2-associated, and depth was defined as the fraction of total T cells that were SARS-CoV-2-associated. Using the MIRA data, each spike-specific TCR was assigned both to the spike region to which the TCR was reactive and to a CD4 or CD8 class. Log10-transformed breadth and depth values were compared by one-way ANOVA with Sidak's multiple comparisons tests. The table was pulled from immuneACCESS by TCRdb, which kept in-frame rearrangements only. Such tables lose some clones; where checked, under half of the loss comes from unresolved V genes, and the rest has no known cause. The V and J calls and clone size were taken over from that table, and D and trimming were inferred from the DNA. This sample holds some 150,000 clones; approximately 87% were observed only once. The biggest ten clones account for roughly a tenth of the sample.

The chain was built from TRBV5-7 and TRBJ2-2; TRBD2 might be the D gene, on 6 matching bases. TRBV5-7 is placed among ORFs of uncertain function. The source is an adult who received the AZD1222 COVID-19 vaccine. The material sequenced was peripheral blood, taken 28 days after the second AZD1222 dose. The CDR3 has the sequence CASSLCGINTGELFF. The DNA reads TGTGCCAGCAGCTTATGCGGGATAAACACCGGGGAGCTGTTTTTT.